This T cell receptor beta chain was captured in a study of CD8 T cells in Susac syndrome. In the study overall: Patients with Susac syndrome were therapy-naive, on corticosteroids, or on intravenous immunoglobulin alone at blood draw.

The diagnostic criteria were recently defined, and patients with Susac syndrome met them for definite or probable disease. Reverse transcription of about 0.45 to 1 ug RNA was performed with random hexamers. An immunoSEQ multiplex PCR amplified TCR beta CDR3 over 54 Vbeta and 13 Jbeta. TCRdb independently ran MiXCR on the immunoSEQ multiplex PCR reads; one entry per CDR3 protein. The sample yields roughly 250,000 distinct CDR3 sequences, approximately 95% seen once. The sample comprised CD4+ T cells from PBMCs. The TCR comes from a human donor with Susac syndrome.

The CDR3 DNA follows: TGTGCCAGCAGTTATCATCGGGGCCAGAACACTGAAGCTTTCTTT. Translating it yields CASSYHRGQNTEAFF. The chain is built from TRBV27 and TRBJ1-1; the D gene is possibly TRBD1 (5 bases). The CDR3 length is 15 residues. Per germline, CDR1 MNHEY and CDR2 SMNVEV (reference sequence). With 4 bases removed from V and 1 base from J, the gap between germline ends came to 13 bases.